Below, 28 T cell receptor beta chains from the same sample are listed, as sequenced in a study of tumor-infiltrating lymphocytes in primary liver carcinoma. TCR beta cDNA was made from 450 to 500 ng total RNA with a constant-region primer. TCR beta libraries came from three nested multiplex PCR rounds using slightly modified ARM-PCR. The opening two PCR rounds, nine to eleven cycles each, paired TRBV1-TRBV30 forward primers with a C-beta reverse primer. TCRdb redid the calling of the multiplex PCR reads with MiXCR, one entry per CDR3 protein. The sample lists fewer than 400,000 distinct CDR3 sequences, 45% to 70% seen once, with over 15% in the top ten. The blood RNA (from unsorted whole blood) was obtained, and germline DNA was also extracted. Material: peripheral blood. Source of these receptors: a woman aged 30 to 39 with primary liver carcinoma and hepatitis B virus infection.

This chain connects TRBV18 to TRBJ2-5, with a weak D call TRBD1 (5 bases). Germline V CDR1 and CDR2: KGHSH, LQKENI. This CDR3 is built from 16 residues. The V gene lost 3 bases and the J gene lost 1 base, with 15 bases spanning the gap. DNA for the CDR3: TGTGCCAGCTCACCTTACCGTACAGGACGCCAAGAGACCCAGTACTTC. Amino acid sequence: CASSPYRTGRQETQYF.

This clonotype was detected many times. The rearrangement joins TRBV29-1 to TRBJ1-1; D gene unclear. Germline V gene sequence: CDR1 SQVTM, CDR2 ANQGSEA. Trimming pared 0 bases from V and 5 bases from J, leaving 13 bases between. The CDR3 consists of 14 residues. CDR3 amino acids: CSVEDLRRGTEAFF. CDR3 nucleotide sequence: TGCAGCGTTGAAGATCTTAGGAGAGGGACTGAAGCTTTCTTT.

This clonotype was observed once. A read error may be the cause here, since a much bigger clone is one base away. The chain joins TRBV29-1 to TRBJ2-7; D gene ambiguous. CDR1 is SQVTM and CDR2 is ANQGSEA in the germline V gene. CDR3 length equals 13 residues. CDR3 residues: CSVESPASYGQYF. The CDR3 DNA follows: TGCAGCGTTGAATCTCCAGCCTCCTACGGGCAGTACTTC.

The J gene is TRBJ2-3, the V gene TRBV7-9; the match to TRBD2 covers 7 bases. The length of the CDR3 is 13 residues. The V gene end was trimmed by 11 bases and the J gene end by 4 bases; junction bases not matched to a gene: 9. CDR1 is SEHNR, CDR2 FQNEAQ, per germline (reference sequence). The CDR3 protein is CAGSTAGADTQYF. CDR3 nucleotide sequence: TGTGCCGGGTCAACGGCGGGAGCAGATACGCAGTATTTT.

Note on this clonotype: An end of the junction does not agree with germline; a read error may underlie this. V and J are TRBV11-2 and TRBJ2-1; D gene unclear. The CDR3 spans 15 residues. Germline V gene data show CDR1 as SGHAT and CDR2 as FQNNGV. The CDR3 reads CASSFSRMGYNEQFF. The CDR3 coding sequence is TGTGCCAGCAGCTTCAGCAGGATGGGATACAATGAGCAGTTTTTC.

This clonotype was seen just once. Because it lacks the conserved phenylalanine or tryptophan at the end, this CDR3 is likely a read error. No DNA is shown, since the ends of the CDR3 on it are uncertain; the CDR3 is the one TCRdb lists. V usage is TRBV4-3 and J usage is TRBJ2-3. The germline gives CDR1 LGHNA, CDR2 YSLEER. The CDR3 is made up of 13 amino acids, end residues included. CDR3 amino acids: CASSQGLGDTRYL.

The rearrangement joins TRBV28 to TRBJ1-2; possibly TRBD1 for D (5 bases). Germline V lookup: CDR1 MDHEN, CDR2 SYDVKM. The CDR3 consists of 14 residues. V lost 10 bases, J lost 3 bases, and 18 bases lay in between. The CDR3 loop is CANSTRRGYYGYTF. The CDR3 coding sequence is TGTGCCAACAGCACCCGGCGGGGGTACTATGGCTACACCTTC.

V is TRBV28 and J is TRBJ2-7; D is possibly TRBD2 (6 bases). The V gene lost 5 bases and the J gene lost 2 bases, with 13 bases spanning the gap. The CDR3 extends over 14 amino acids. Germline V gene sequence: CDR1 MDHEN, CDR2 SYDVKM. The CDR3 nucleotides read TGTGCCAGCAGTCTCCCGGGACTTGCCTACGAGCAGTACTTC. Its translation is CASSLPGLAYEQYF.

The chain couples TRBV9 to TRBJ1-2; D perhaps matches TRBD1 (6 bases). The CDR3 spans 15 residues. From germline, CDR1 is SGDLS and CDR2 YYNGEE. V was cut by 3 bases and J by 6 bases, with 18 bases left in between. The CDR3 protein is CASSEPQEGGHGYTF. CDR3 DNA sequence: TGTGCCAGCAGCGAGCCTCAAGAGGGGGGCCATGGCTACACCTTC.

Remarks on this clonotype: The junction departs from germline at one end; a sequencing error may be responsible. This rearrangement joins TRBV4-3 to TRBJ2-3; D remains ambiguous. Germline values: CDR1 LGHNA, CDR2 YSLEER. The CDR3 runs to 17 residues. In DNA, the CDR3 is TGCGCCAGCAGCCGGCACTCTGGCGGCAGTGACGCAGATACGCGGTATTTT. Its protein is CASSRHSGGSDADTRYF.

This clonotype was counted only a few times. The rearrangement uses TRBV29-1 and TRBJ1-1; D not resolved. Germline loops: CDR1 SQVTM, CDR2 ANQGSEA. The germline V and J ends were trimmed by 0 bases and 5 bases, with 10 bases remaining between them. CDR3 length equals 13 residues. The CDR3 protein is CSVEDYTYTEAFF. CDR3 sequence (DNA): TGCAGCGTTGAAGACTACACGTATACTGAAGCTTTCTTT. Variable domain in full (rest from reference TRBV29-1 and TRBJ1-1): SAVISQKPSRDICQRGTSLTIQCQVDSQVTMMFWYRQQPGQSLTLIATANQGSEATYESGFVIDKFPISRPNLTFSTLTVSNMSPEDSSIYLCSVEDYTYTEAFFGQGTRLTVV.

About this clonotype: This may arise from a read error, as a much more abundant clone is one base away. The rearrangement joins TRBV12-3 or TRBV12-4 to TRBJ2-1, with TRBD1 as a possible D gene (6 bases). This CDR3 has 15 amino acids. Trimming pared 2 bases from V and 6 bases from J, leaving 14 bases between. The CDR3 nucleotides read TGTGCCAGCAGTTTACAGATGGGGGCAGTCAATGAGCAGTTCTTC. Translating gives CASSLQMGAVNEQFF.

This chain connects TRBV28 to TRBJ1-1; the match to TRBD1 covers 10 bases. The CDR3 length is 15 residues. The V segment lost 10 bases and the J segment 1 base; nucleotides outside the gene matches: 9. Germline CDR1 reads MDHEN; CDR2 reads SYDVKM. DNA of the CDR3: TGTGCCACCCCCGGGGACAGGGGACCGAACACTGAAGCTTTCTTT. Translated: CATPGDRGPNTEAFF.

There are a few counts of this clonotype. The chain recombines TRBV4-1 with TRBJ2-7; a possible D gene is TRBD2 (6 bases). V lost 1 base, J lost 5 bases, and 18 bases lay in between. The CDR3 extends over 16 amino acids. Per the germline V gene, CDR1 is MGHRA and CDR2 is YSYEKL. The CDR3 DNA reads as TGCGCCAGCAGCCAAGGGAGGGGTACTTTGGGGGACGAGCAGTACTTC. Translated, it gives CASSQGRGTLGDEQYF.

Details on this clonotype: A much more abundant neighbour one base away suggests this may be a read error. This sequence joins TRBV4-1 and TRBJ2-4; 9 bases are a match to TRBD2. With V trimmed by 4 bases and J by 2 bases, 12 bases remained unmatched. Germline CDR1 reads MGHRA; CDR2 reads YSYEKL. The CDR3 covers 18 residues. The CDR3 coding sequence is TGCGCCAGCAGCCCTAATTTAGCGGGAGATCTATCCAAAAACATTCAGTACTTC. Residues: CASSPNLAGDLSKNIQYF.

A word on this clonotype: A much bigger clone sits one base away, suggesting this may be a read error. The DNA of the CDR3 is TGTGCCAGCCGAGGGGACACCAGTGAGCAGTTCTTC. The encoded protein is CASRGDTSEQFF. V usage is TRBV11-1 and J usage is TRBJ2-1; perhaps TRBD1 as D (6 bases). The CDR3 is made up of 12 amino acids. V dropped 8 bases and J dropped 9 bases, with 14 bases sitting between them. The germline V gene encodes CDR1 SGHAT and CDR2 FQDESV (reference sequence).

The J gene is TRBJ1-2, the V gene TRBV5-4, with 11 nucleotides matching TRBD1. Trimming at V came to 0 bases and at J to 6 bases, leaving 7 bases not matched to a gene. The CDR3 covers 16 residues. CDR1 and CDR2 from the germline V gene are SGHNT and YYREEE (reference sequence). The CDR3 sequence is CASSLGWTGGADGYTF. CDR3 bases: TGTGCCAGCAGCTTGGGATGGACAGGGGGCGCCGATGGCTACACCTTC.

This chain joins TRBV29-1 and TRBJ2-3, with 7 bases fitting TRBD2. Germline assignment: CDR1 SQVTM and CDR2 ANQGSEA. CDR3 length: 16 residues. After removal of 0 bases from V and 2 bases from J, the junction contained 8 bases not matched to a gene. In DNA, the CDR3 is TGCAGCGTTGAAGATCAGCGGGGCGGACCCACAGATACGCAGTATTTT. Its translation is CSVEDQRGGPTDTQYF.

The sample holds a few counts of this clonotype. Compared with germline, one end of the junction differs, possibly owing to a read error. V gene TRBV12-3 or TRBV12-4 combines with J gene TRBJ2-7, with TRBD2 matching over 9 bases. The CDR3 loop spans 12 amino acids. The DNA for the CDR3 is TGTACCAGCGGGAGGAGAATCTACGAGCAGTACTTC. Translation: CTSGRRIYEQYF.

This clonotype was seen at least ten times. This rearrangement joins TRBV7-8 to TRBJ1-2, with a tentative D call TRBD1 (5 bases). From germline, CDR1 is SGHVS and CDR2 FQNEAQ. V lost 4 bases, J lost 8 bases, and 14 bases lay in between. This CDR3 is 13 amino acids long. This CDR3 is CASSSGAPWGYTF. CDR3 coding DNA: TGTGCCAGCAGCTCTGGGGCACCATGGGGCTACACCTTC.

In DNA form, the CDR3 reads TGTGCCAGCAGTCACACCGTGGGGTGTAACTATGGCTACACCTTC. Its protein product is CASSHTVGCNYGYTF. The J gene is TRBJ1-2, the V gene TRBV6-5; no firm D call. CDR1 and CDR2 from the germline V gene are MNHEY and SVGAGI. V lost 5 bases to trimming and J lost 1 base, with 14 bases between them. The CDR3 runs 15 residues.

Concerning this clonotype: This may arise from a read error, as a much more abundant clone is one base away. The chain joins TRBV6-5 to TRBJ2-1; 10 positions match TRBD1. After removal of 10 bases from V and 5 bases from J, the junction contained 8 bases not matched to a gene. The CDR3 has 14 amino acids. The germline V gene encodes CDR1 MNHEY and CDR2 SVGAGI. The CDR3 bases are TGTGCCAACTCGGGACAGGGGCCGAACAATGAGCAGTTCTTC. It yields the protein CANSGQGPNNEQFF.

This chain uses TRBV6-6 with TRBJ2-3; 10 bases map to TRBD2. Germline V gives CDR1 MNHNY, CDR2 SVGAGI (reference sequence). CDR3 length: 15 residues. V lost 4 bases to trimming and J lost 2 bases; unmatched junction nucleotides: 3. The CDR3 loop is CASSSLAGDTDTQYF. CDR3 sequence (DNA): TGTGCCAGCAGTTCGCTAGCGGGAGACACAGATACGCAGTATTTT.

Points on this clonotype: One end of the junction fails to match germline, which may point to a read error. The J gene is TRBJ2-7, the V gene TRBV28, with D unresolved. The CDR3 totals 10 residues. Germline V gene lookup returns CDR1 MDHEN and CDR2 SYDVKM. In DNA, the CDR3 is TGCGCCACCGAGTACTACGAGCAGTACTTC. As protein: CATEYYEQYF.

The chain couples TRBV5-1 to TRBJ2-3, with D possibly TRBD2 on 5 matching bases. The CDR3 runs to 16 residues. Trimming removed 0 bases at V and 3 bases at J, with 14 bases between. CDR1 is SGHRS, CDR2 YFSETQ, per germline. The CDR3 nucleotides read TGCGCCAGCAGCTTGGATCGGGGTAAATGGACAGATACGCAGTATTTT. Translation: CASSLDRGKWTDTQYF.

This clonotype was picked up many times. This rearrangement joins TRBV11-1 to TRBJ2-6; no firm D call. Per germline, CDR1 SGHAT and CDR2 FQDESV (reference sequence). The CDR3 is made up of 15 amino acids. V was shortened by 4 bases and J by 0 bases, with 7 bases between the two germline ends. The CDR3: CASSSRVSGANVLTF. The CDR3 coding sequence is TGTGCCAGCAGCTCAAGGGTCTCTGGGGCCAACGTCCTGACTTTC.

The chain joins TRBV12-3 or TRBV12-4 to TRBJ2-3; tentative D call: TRBD2 (7 bases). The CDR3 is made up of 16 amino acids. Trimming stripped 7 bases from V and 3 bases from J, with 20 bases between. This CDR3 reads CASNSGGGRSTDTQYF. The CDR3 region has the DNA TGTGCCAGCAACTCTGGGGGGGGCCGGAGTACAGATACGCAGTATTTT.

On this clonotype itself: Given a much more abundant clone one base away, this may be a read error. The V call is TRBV4-2, the J call TRBJ2-1, with D uncertain. The germline V gene encodes CDR1 LGHNA and CDR2 YNFKEQ. The CDR3 extends over 15 amino acids. V was shortened by 1 base and J by 3 bases, with 10 bases between the two germline ends. The chain's CDR3 is CASSQVETGYNEQFF. DNA of the CDR3: TGTGCCAGCAGCCAAGTTGAGACTGGCTACAATGAGCAGTTCTTC.